This TCR beta chain was retrieved from a study of cytomegalovirus exposure and HLA in healthy donors. In the PCR, 60 Vbeta and 13 Jbeta primers were used. Using immunoSEQ multiplex PCR, the repertoire was profiled, and TCRdb retains in-frame clones only, with some absent. The data contain 100,000 to 150,000 clones, 75% to 90% of them seen just once; the ten biggest clones take up approximately 10%. CDR3 length equals 15 residues. Looked up from germline, CDR1 is MNHNS and CDR2 is SASEGT. Germline trimming cut 2 bases from V and 8 bases from J; bases unmatched to any gene: 7. Sequencing used PBMCs. The TCR was taken from a man aged 25 to 40 in good health and CMV-seropositive. The chain joins TRBV6-1 to TRBJ2-1, with 9 nucleotides matching TRBD2. The CDR3 DNA is TGTGCCAGCAGTGAATGGCGGGGGGGCCTCGATGAGCAGTTCTTC. Protein sequence: CASSEWRGGLDEQFF.